Shown below are 11 T cell receptor beta chains from a single sample sequenced in a study of immune evolution from preneoplasia to lung adenocarcinoma. Sequencing used immunoSEQ multiplex PCR; TCRdb keeps in-frame clones, though not all of them. The sample has approximately 5,000 clones, approximately 86% seen once. Sequencing was performed on FFPE invasive lung adenocarcinoma tissue. The receptors shown here come from a person aged 45-69 years with lung adenocarcinoma.

This sequence joins TRBV2 and TRBJ1-4; D is ambiguous. V lost 6 bases and J lost 6, with 11 bases in between. CDR1 and CDR2 from the germline V gene are SNHLY and FYNNEI. The length of the CDR3 is 13 residues. The CDR3 DNA sequence: TGTGCCAGCAGCCTACGACTGGATGAAAAACTGTTTTTT. As protein: CASSLRLDEKLFF. Together with reference TRBV2 and TRBJ1-4, the CDR3 gives the full variable domain: EPEVTQTPSHQVTQMGQEVILRCVPISNHLYFYWYRQILGQKVEFLVSFYNNEISEKSEIFDDQFSVERPDGSNFTLKIRSTKLEDSAMYFCASSLRLDEKLFFGSGTQLSVL.

The J gene is TRBJ1-2, the V gene TRBV5-6; TRBD1 aligns across 7 bases. The CDR3 consists of 15 residues. The V and J ends lost 4 bases and 0 bases, in that order; junction bases with no gene match: 6. CDR1 SGHDT and CDR2 YYEEEE come from the germline V gene. The CDR3 sequence is CASSVTGRTNYGYTF. In DNA, the CDR3 is TGTGCCAGCAGCGTGACAGGGAGGACTAACTATGGCTACACCTTC.

The chain uses TRBV30 and TRBJ1-2; a weak D match, TRBD1 (6 bases). CDR1 is GTSNPN, CDR2 SVGIG, per germline (reference sequence). V was shortened by 2 bases and J by 3 bases, with 10 bases between the two germline ends. The CDR3 contains 13 residues. The CDR3 sequence is CAWSQGGDYGYTF. The CDR3 bases are TGTGCCTGGAGTCAAGGGGGAGACTATGGCTACACCTTC.

This chain uses TRBV5-1 with TRBJ2-2, with unresolved D. This CDR3 has 16 residues. Germline CDR1 and CDR2: SGHRS and YFSETQ. The ends were cut back, 3 bases at V and 7 bases at J, with 19 bases in the middle. As DNA, the CDR3 is TGCGCCAGCAGCTCCCCGCGAGGATTGAATATCGGGGAGCTGTTTTTT. It codes for CASSSPRGLNIGELFF.

This clone was found a few times. This chain uses TRBV5-1 with TRBJ1-2; TRBD1 aligns across 7 bases. V lost 0 bases and J lost 8; bases outside the gene matches: 10. Germline V CDR1 and CDR2: SGHRS, YFSETQ. The CDR3 is made up of 15 amino acids. For the CDR3, the DNA is TGCGCCAGCAGCTTGGCGGTGGGACAGTTCGACGGCTACACCTTC. Its translation: CASSLAVGQFDGYTF. The variable domain in full, completed from reference TRBV5-1 and TRBJ1-2, reads KAGVTQTPRYLIKTRGQQVTLSCSPISGHRSVSWYQQTPGQGLQFLFEYFSETQRNKGNFPGRFSGRQFSNSRSEMNVSTLELGDSALYLCASSLAVGQFDGYTFGSGTRLTVV.

This clone has a handful of counts. The V and J genes are TRBV7-9 and TRBJ1-2, with TRBD1 matching 9 bases. The CDR3 runs to 15 residues. Germline lookup yields CDR1 SEHNR and CDR2 FQNEAQ (reference sequence). J was trimmed by 8 bases and V by 5 bases; bases with no gene match: 12. DNA of the CDR3: TGTGCCAGCAGCGCGACAGGGGGGGAAGCGGGCGGCTACACCTTC. Protein product: CASSATGGEAGGYTF.

This chain uses TRBV7-2 with TRBJ2-1; unclear D gene. This CDR3 spans 13 amino acids. The germline V gene has CDR1 SGHTA and CDR2 FQGNSA. V was shortened by 0 bases and J by 7 bases, with 7 bases between the two germline ends. The CDR3 loop is CASSLAVDNEQFF. In nucleotides, the CDR3 is TGTGCCAGCAGCTTAGCGGTCGATAATGAGCAGTTCTTC.

V usage is TRBV9 and J usage is TRBJ2-7; a possible D gene is TRBD1 (5 bases). Germline lookup yields CDR1 SGDLS and CDR2 YYNGEE. This CDR3 has 13 residues. The V gene lost 4 bases and the J gene lost 2 bases, with 10 bases spanning the gap. The DNA of the CDR3 is TGTGCCAGCAGCACGGACAACACCTACGAGCAGTACTTC. Residues: CASSTDNTYEQYF. Full variable domain (rest looked up from reference TRBV9 and TRBJ2-7): DSGVTQTPKHLITATGQRVTLRCSPRSGDLSVYWYQQSLDQGLQFLIQYYNGEERAKGNILERFSAQQFPDLHSELNLSSLELGDSALYFCASSTDNTYEQYFGPGTRLTVT.

The V gene is TRBV18, the J gene TRBJ2-5; 11 bases fit TRBD2. After removal of 2 bases from V and 9 bases from J, the junction contained 11 bases not matched to a gene. CDR1 and CDR2 (germline): KGHSH, LQKENI. CDR3 length: 16 residues. The CDR3 loop reads CASSPSGLAEPRSQYF. The CDR3, as DNA: TGTGCCAGCTCACCATCGGGACTAGCGGAACCGAGGTCCCAGTACTTC.

Comments on this clone: One junction end disagrees with the germline gene, perhaps due to a read error. This CDR3 is CASRFEGTDTQYF. CDR3 nucleotide sequence: TGTGCTAGTCGTTTCGAGGGCACAGATACGCAGTATTTT. The chain carries TRBV12-5 and TRBJ2-3; the D is unclear. Germline V gene sequence: CDR1 LGHNT, CDR2 FRNRAP. This CDR3 spans 13 amino acids.

V gene TRBV9 combines with J gene TRBJ2-2, with 10 bases lining up with TRBD2. From germline, CDR1 is SGDLS and CDR2 YYNGEE. Trimming cost V 2 bases and J 0 bases; bases outside gene matches: 7. The CDR3 is 18 residues long. The CDR3 DNA sequence: TGTGCCAGCAGCGTCATAGCGGGAGGCTCGTCGAACACCGGGGAGCTGTTTTTT. Amino acids: CASSVIAGGSSNTGELFF. The full variable domain, rest sourced from reference TRBV9 and TRBJ2-2, is DSGVTQTPKHLITATGQRVTLRCSPRSGDLSVYWYQQSLDQGLQFLIQYYNGEERAKGNILERFSAQQFPDLHSELNLSSLELGDSALYFCASSVIAGGSSNTGELFFGEGSRLTVL.